This T cell receptor beta chain was recorded in a study of cytomegalovirus exposure and HLA in healthy donors. All the people who gave samples were healthy bone marrow donors. Primers for the PCR totalled 60 Vbeta and 13 Jbeta. Sequencing used immunoSEQ multiplex PCR; TCRdb keeps in-frame clones, though not all of them. Here the sample spans some 130,000 clones, 79% being singletons. This clonotype was sampled from a man aged 18 to 35 in good health and CMV-seronegative. The sequenced material came from PBMCs.

The chain's CDR3 is CASSQTTLWGTGEKTGELFF. CDR3 DNA sequence: TGCGCCAGCAGCCAAACTACACTTTGGGGGACAGGGGAAAAGACCGGGGAGCTGTTTTTT. V gene TRBV4-3 combines with J gene TRBJ2-2; TRBD1 matches at 10 bases. Germline CDR1 reads LGHNA; CDR2 reads YSLEER. CDR3 length: 20 residues. V lost 2 bases, J lost 5 bases, and 17 bases stayed unmatched.